The clone carrying this T cell receptor beta chain was counted between two and nine times. The data originate from a study of early stage breast cancer tumors. Assay: immunoSEQ multiplex PCR; the TCRdb copy retains only in-frame clones and omits some. The sample lists about 14,000 clones, roughly 83% occurring once. Germline V lookup: CDR1 SGHRS, CDR2 YFSETQ. V shed 3 bases and J 11 bases; nucleotides not matched to a gene: 11. The CDR3 runs 15 residues. Sequenced material: normal breast tissue next to the tumor. The chain links TRBV5-1 to TRBJ1-6; 7 bases line up with TRBD1. The TCR was taken from a person aged 25-39 years with breast cancer. This CDR3 reads CASSSEHRGAAPLHF. CDR3 nucleotide sequence: TGCGCCAGCAGCTCGGAACACAGGGGAGCGGCACCCCTCCACTTT.